This T cell receptor beta chain was sequenced in a study of blood T cell repertoires in COVID-19. On the study more broadly: Donors in the United States, Italy and Spain gave samples during acute or convalescent COVID-19.

Original analysis: It was from reference gene primer amplification that nucleated cell counts were estimated. This table comes from immunoSEQ multiplex PCR, and its TCRdb copy is limited to in-frame clones, with some not included. V and J calls and clone size are as listed in that table; D and trimming were resolved from the DNA. This sample carries about 120,000 clones, approximately 77% of them seen once, and the ten largest clones take 7.9%. The V end was cut by 8 bases, the J end by 1 base, with 11 bases between. Per the germline V gene, CDR1 is MNHEY and CDR2 is SVGAGI. The CDR3 has 13 residues.

The receptor comes from a human donor in a cohort sampled during active COVID-19. This chain uses TRBV6-5 with TRBJ1-1, with a weak D call TRBD1 (6 bases). The sample comprised peripheral blood. Here the CDR3 reads CASGGGSNTEAFF. As DNA, the CDR3 is TGTGCCAGCGGGGGGGGCTCGAACACTGAAGCTTTCTTT.